This TCR beta chain was sequenced during a study of blood T cell repertoires in COVID-19. Whole-study context: Acute and convalescent COVID-19 samples came from the United States, Italy and Spain.

Germline loops: CDR1 SGHTA, CDR2 FQGTGA. Trimming removed 5 bases from V and 0 bases from J, with 14 bases in between. This CDR3 region has 15 residues. Original processing methods: Reference gene primers were amplified, and this amplification served to estimate nucleated cell counts. Assay: immunoSEQ multiplex PCR; the TCRdb copy retains only in-frame clones and omits some. From that table come the V and J calls and clone size; the DNA was used to work out D and trimming. Here the sample spans about 150,000 clones, about 73% being singletons. Material: peripheral blood. This receptor was obtained from a man at least 80 years old with acute or convalescent COVID-19. This rearrangement joins TRBV7-3 to TRBJ2-7; a possible D gene is TRBD2 (6 bases). The CDR3 nucleotides read TGTGCCAGCAGCCCAATGGAGGGGAGCTCCTACGAGCAGTACTTC. Protein sequence: CASSPMEGSSYEQYF.